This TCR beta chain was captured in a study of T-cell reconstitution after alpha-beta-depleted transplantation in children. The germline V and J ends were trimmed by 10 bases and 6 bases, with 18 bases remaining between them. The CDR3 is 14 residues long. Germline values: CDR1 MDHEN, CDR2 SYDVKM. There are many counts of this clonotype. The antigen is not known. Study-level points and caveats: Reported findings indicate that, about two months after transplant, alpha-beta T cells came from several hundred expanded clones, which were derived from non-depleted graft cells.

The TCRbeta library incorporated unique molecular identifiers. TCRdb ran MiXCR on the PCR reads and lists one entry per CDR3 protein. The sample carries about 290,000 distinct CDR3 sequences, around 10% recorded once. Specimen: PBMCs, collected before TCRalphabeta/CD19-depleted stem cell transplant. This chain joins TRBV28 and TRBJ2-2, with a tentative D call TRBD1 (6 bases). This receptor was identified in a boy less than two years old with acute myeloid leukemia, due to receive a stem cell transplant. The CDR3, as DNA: TGTGCCACCGACCCAACAGGGATGGCCGGGGAGCTGTTTTTT. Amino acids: CATDPTGMAGELFF.